Below, 3 T cell receptor beta chains from the same sample are listed, as sequenced in a study of regulatory T cells in long-lasting Graves disease. In building TCR beta libraries, iRepertoire HTBI primers were used together with Arm-PCR of CDR3 regions. One entry per CDR3 protein, called by TCRdb with MiXCR from the multiplex PCR reads. Here the sample spans some 250,000 distinct CDR3 sequences, about a sixth being singletons. Time point defined: newly diagnosed GD, antithyroid drugs for less than 3 months. There was RNA extracted from PBMCs, and the TCR library was made from it. The sequences come from peripheral blood mononuclear cells (PBMCs), collected at new diagnosis, from a patient treated with antithyroid drugs. The receptors originated from a female donor with Graves disease.

This clonotype was counted at least ten times. The chain joins TRBV28 to TRBJ1-5; D unresolved. The CDR3 runs 15 residues. CDR1 and CDR2 (germline): MDHEN, SYDVKM. The V end was cut by 8 bases, the J end by 1 base, with 15 bases between. The CDR3 loop is CASGIQETSNQPQHF. CDR3 nucleotide sequence: TGTGCCAGCGGAATCCAGGAGACGAGCAATCAGCCCCAGCATTTT.

This clonotype appeared many times. This rearrangement joins TRBV12-3 or TRBV12-4 to TRBJ2-1; D is unclear. V was cut by 10 bases and J by 4 bases, with 14 bases left in between. The CDR3 is made up of 13 amino acids. CDR3 region: CATLLGRYNEQFF. The CDR3 DNA reads TGTGCCACTCTCTTAGGGCGGTACAATGAGCAGTTCTTC.

This clonotype was seen many times. The CDR3 loop is CASSQDERGRVAGDEKLFF. CDR3 nucleotide sequence: TGCGCCAGCAGCCAAGATGAGAGGGGAAGGGTCGCAGGAGATGAAAAACTGTTTTTT. V is TRBV4-1 and J is TRBJ1-4; perhaps TRBD1 as D (5 bases). V gave up 0 bases and J gave up 6 bases, with 23 bases separating them. CDR1 is MGHRA, CDR2 YSYEKL, per germline. This CDR3 is built from 19 residues.